This TCR beta chain was sequenced in a study of beta chain features in type 1 diabetes. Study-level results: Type 1 diabetes patients had VDJ junctions that carried fewer insertions and more deletions. Naive, central memory and regulatory TCRB repertoires appeared more similar among patients than healthy donors. A potential PCR bias toward shorter templates would be equal in patient and control samples.

Of note for this clone: Its specificity is not known.

Germline-derived CDR1 and CDR2 are GTSNPN and SVGIG (reference sequence). This CDR3 comprises 15 residues. J gave up 6 bases and V 4 bases, and 11 bases lay outside the gene matches. Expressed TCRB transcripts were sequenced after all isolated RNA was converted to cDNA. Sequenced naive, central memory and regulatory T cell samples produced an average of approximately 3.5 million reads. Only in-frame clones appear in the TCRdb table, and some are missing; sequencing was by immunoSEQ multiplex PCR. The sample includes 38,000 or so clones, 55% to 70% of them seen just once. J is TRBJ2-2 and V is TRBV30; 7 nucleotides align to TRBD2. The sequence was obtained from a woman aged 30 to 39 in good health. Sequencing was performed on Tregs from blood. The CDR3 spells CAWTVNRGVAGELFF. The CDR3 DNA reads as TGTGCCTGGACCGTAAATCGGGGGGTAGCCGGGGAGCTGTTTTTT.